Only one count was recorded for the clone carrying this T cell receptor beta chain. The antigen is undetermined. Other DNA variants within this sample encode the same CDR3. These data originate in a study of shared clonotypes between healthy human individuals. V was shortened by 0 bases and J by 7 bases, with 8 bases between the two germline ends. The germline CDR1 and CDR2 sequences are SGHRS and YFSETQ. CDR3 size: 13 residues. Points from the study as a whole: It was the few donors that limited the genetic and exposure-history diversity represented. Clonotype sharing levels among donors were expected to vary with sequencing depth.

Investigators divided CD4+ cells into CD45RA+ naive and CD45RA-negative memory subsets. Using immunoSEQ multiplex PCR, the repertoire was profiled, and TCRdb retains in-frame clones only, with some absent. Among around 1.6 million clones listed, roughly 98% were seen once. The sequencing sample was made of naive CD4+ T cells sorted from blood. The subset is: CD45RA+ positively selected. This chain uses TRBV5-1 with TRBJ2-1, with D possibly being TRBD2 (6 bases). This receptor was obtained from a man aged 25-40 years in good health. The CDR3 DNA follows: TGCGCCAGCAGCTTGGCCGCGGGAAATGAGCAGTTCTTC. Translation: CASSLAAGNEQFF.